These T cell receptor beta chains were read from a single sample in a study of Ad26.COV2.S vaccination and SARS-CoV-2 variants. The assay was immunoSEQ multiplex PCR, and TCRdb's table has in-frame clones only and misses some. The sample records hundreds of thousands of clones, around 92% being singletons. Sequences were derived from peripheral blood, sampled in a trial of Ad26.COV2.S vaccine versus placebo. These receptors were obtained from a person aged 18-65 years who received the Ad26.COV2.S COVID-19 vaccine or a placebo. The CDR3 runs from the conserved cysteine through the conserved F or W. The D gene is left open where the match is weak. Size is omitted from some rows. Given values are once, few, many or a class for expanded clones.

v_gene	abundance	j_gene	d_gene	CDR3aa	CDR3nt
TRBV19	NA	TRBJ2-1	NA	CASSIVAVDEQFF	TGTGCCAGTAGTATCGTAGCGGTGGATGAGCAGTTCTTC
TRBV2	NA	TRBJ2-5	NA	CASKEITSKETQYF	TGTGCCAGCAAGGAAATTACTAGCAAAGAGACCCAGTACTTC
TRBV15	NA	TRBJ1-5	NA	CATSDGQYNQPQHF	TGTGCCACCAGCGACGGGCAGTACAATCAGCCCCAGCATTTT
TRBV27	NA	TRBJ2-7	TRBD1	CASRYGTAYEQYF	TGTGCCAGCAGATACGGGACAGCCTACGAGCAGTACTTC
TRBV3-1/TRBV3-2	NA	TRBJ2-1	TRBD2	CASSPIGRGVGYNEQFF	TGTGCCAGCAGCCCGATCGGGAGGGGAGTCGGGTACAATGAGCAGTTCTTC
TRBV7-9	NA	TRBJ1-2	NA	CASLGTRPDYGYTF	TGTGCCAGCCTGGGGACGCGACCAGACTATGGCTACACCTTC
TRBV6-2/TRBV6-3	NA	TRBJ1-2	NA	CASSYNRYYGYTF	TGTGCCAGCAGTTATAACCGGTACTATGGCTACACCTTC
TRBV5-1	NA	TRBJ1-4	TRBD1	CASSPVGGTGGNEKLFF	TGCGCCAGCAGCCCGGTCGGCGGGACAGGTGGGAATGAAAAACTGTTTTTT
TRBV3-1/TRBV3-2	NA	TRBJ2-2	NA	CASSLMDFAGELFF	TGTGCCAGCAGCCTGATGGACTTCGCCGGGGAGCTGTTTTTT
TRBV12-3/TRBV12-4	once	TRBJ2-3	NA	CASSFSDTQYF	TGTGCCAGCAGTTTCTCCGATACGCAGTATTTT
TRBV7-2	NA	TRBJ1-2	TRBD1	CASSNSGGRGDGYTF	TGTGCCAGCAGCAACTCAGGGGGACGGGGGGATGGCTACACCTTC
TRBV11-3	NA	TRBJ2-3	NA	CASSLGGNTDTQYF	TGTGCCAGCAGCTTGGGCGGGAACACAGATACGCAGTATTTT
TRBV10-3	NA	TRBJ1-2	NA	CAISDTPAGLQGYTF	TGTGCCATCAGTGATACCCCGGCGGGGTTACAGGGCTACACCTTC
TRBV6-1	NA	TRBJ1-1	NA	CASSEGRGPRNTEAFF	TGTGCCAGCAGTGAAGGAAGGGGCCCAAGGAACACTGAAGCTTTCTTT
TRBV15	few	TRBJ1-6	NA	CATSRDQSSYNSPLHF	TGTGCCACCAGCAGAGATCAGAGCTCCTATAATTCACCCCTCCACTTT
TRBV30	NA	TRBJ2-7	NA	CAWSPGTTTYEQYF	TGTGCCTGGAGTCCGGGGACAACTACCTACGAGCAGTACTTC
TRBV7-2	NA	TRBJ1-4	NA	CASSLGPGFGEKLFF	TGTGCCAGCAGCTTAGGTCCTGGGTTTGGTGAAAAACTGTTTTTT
TRBV4-1	NA	TRBJ2-1	NA	CASSQVTENEQFF	TGCGCCAGCAGCCAAGTGACAGAGAATGAGCAGTTCTTC
TRBV6-5	NA	TRBJ2-1	TRBD2	CASSYSTSGGLEQFF	TGTGCCAGCAGTTACTCTACTAGCGGGGGTCTCGAGCAGTTCTTC
TRBV6-2/TRBV6-3	NA	TRBJ2-7	TRBD1	CASSQGDRGSYEQYF	TGTGCCAGCAGCCAGGGGGACAGGGGGTCTTACGAGCAGTACTTC
TRBV5-4	NA	TRBJ1-6	NA	CASSLGAAGSRNSPLHF	TGTGCCAGCAGCTTGGGGGCCGCGGGGAGCCGTAATTCACCCCTCCACTTT
TRBV9	NA	TRBJ2-2	NA	CASSVVVNTGELFF	TGTGCCAGCAGCGTAGTAGTAAACACCGGGGAGCTGTTTTTT
TRBV6-4	NA	TRBJ2-5	NA	CASSSGHGETQYF	TGTGCCAGCAGCTCGGGACATGGGGAGACCCAGTACTTC
TRBV28	NA	TRBJ2-1	TRBD2	CASSFLGTSSNEQFF	TGTGCCAGCAGTTTCCTTGGGACTAGCAGCAATGAGCAGTTCTTC
TRBV6-6	NA	TRBJ1-2	NA	CASGGNRQANYGYTF	TGTGCCAGCGGAGGGAACAGGCAAGCTAACTATGGCTACACCTTC
TRBV6-5	NA	TRBJ2-1	NA	CASHWGLGSYNEQFF	TGTGCCAGCCATTGGGGTCTTGGCTCCTACAATGAGCAGTTCTTC
TRBV19	once	TRBJ2-3	TRBD2	CASSFRGTSGLTDTQYF	TGTGCCAGTAGTTTCCGAGGGACTAGCGGCCTCACAGATACGCAGTATTTT
TRBV30	NA	TRBJ2-3	TRBD2	CAWSIGGGKDTQYF	TGTGCCTGGAGTATAGGCGGGGGGAAAGATACGCAGTATTTT
TRBV5-6	NA	TRBJ2-3	NA	CASSLFGDTQYF	TGTGCCAGCAGCCTGTTTGGAGATACGCAGTATTTT
TRBV7-8	NA	TRBJ2-1	TRBD1	CASSLANSGTVSYNEQFF	TGTGCCAGCAGCTTAGCAAACTCCGGGACAGTTTCCTACAATGAGCAGTTCTTC
TRBV7-6	NA	TRBJ2-7	TRBD1	CASSSKTGVEQYF	TGTGCCAGCAGCTCCAAGACAGGGGTCGAGCAGTACTTC
TRBV9	NA	TRBJ2-2	NA	CASRSGTNTGELFF	TGTGCCAGCCGCTCAGGGACGAACACCGGGGAGCTGTTTTTT
TRBV7-9	NA	TRBJ2-3	TRBD1	CASSLGGTGYTDTQYF	TGTGCCAGCAGCTTAGGAGGGACAGGGTACACAGATACGCAGTATTTT
TRBV27	NA	TRBJ2-1	NA	CASSVGAGSLSYNEQFF	TGTGCCAGCAGTGTGGGGGCAGGCAGTTTGTCCTACAATGAGCAGTTCTTC
TRBV4-3	NA	TRBJ1-2	NA	CASSLRDTVYGYTF	TGCGCCAGCAGCCTCCGGGACACCGTCTATGGCTACACCTTC
TRBV27	NA	TRBJ2-4	NA	CASSETVLAAKNIQYF	TGTGCCAGCAGTGAGACAGTCCTGGCAGCCAAAAACATTCAGTACTTC
TRBV18	NA	TRBJ2-6	TRBD1	CASSPLDRAAGANVLTF	TGTGCCAGCTCTCCTCTCGACAGGGCAGCGGGGGCCAACGTCCTGACTTTC
TRBV27	NA	TRBJ2-3	NA	CASSLPYTDTQYF	TGTGCCAGCAGTTTACCGTACACAGATACGCAGTATTTT
TRBV6-6	NA	TRBJ2-7	NA	CASSPQQGNEQYF	TGTGCCAGCAGTCCGCAACAGGGAAACGAGCAGTACTTC
TRBV19	once	TRBJ1-1	TRBD1	CASSMLGQVNTEAFF	TGTGCCAGTAGTATGCTGGGACAGGTGAACACTGAAGCTTTCTTT
TRBV5-1	NA	TRBJ2-2	NA	CASSLVPGANTGELFF	TGCGCCAGCAGCTTGGTACCGGGGGCGAACACCGGGGAGCTGTTTTTT
TRBV19	NA	TRBJ2-1	TRBD2	CASSIVAGGTNEQFF	TGTGCCAGTAGTATAGTTGCGGGGGGTACCAATGAGCAGTTCTTC
TRBV9	few	TRBJ2-7	TRBD2	CASSVGLAGVSVSSYEQYF	TGTGCCAGCAGCGTGGGACTAGCGGGGGTCTCCGTAAGCTCCTACGAGCAGTACTTC
TRBV10-1	NA	TRBJ2-2	NA	CASSPAGNTGELFF	TGCGCCAGCAGTCCGGCAGGGAACACCGGGGAGCTGTTTTTT
TRBV4-3	NA	TRBJ2-7	NA	CASSQDRVPIYEQYF	TGCGCCAGCAGCCAAGACAGGGTCCCCATCTACGAGCAGTACTTC
TRBV10-2	once	TRBJ2-3	TRBD2	CASRPASGGYTDTQYF	TGCGCCAGCAGACCGGCTAGCGGGGGTTACACAGATACGCAGTATTTT
TRBV7-9	NA	TRBJ1-1	NA	CASSEGQNTEAFF	TGTGCCAGCAGCGAAGGACAGAACACTGAAGCTTTCTTT
TRBV6-2/TRBV6-3	NA	TRBJ2-1	TRBD2	CASSSHSGGGRDEQFF	TGTGCCAGCAGTTCCCATAGCGGGGGGGGGCGCGATGAGCAGTTCTTC
TRBV7-2	NA	TRBJ2-7	NA	CASSPVGGPSYEQYF	TGTGCCAGCAGCCCTGTGGGGGGGCCCTCCTACGAGCAGTACTTC
TRBV5-1	NA	TRBJ1-5	TRBD1	CASSLEGGAGQPQHF	TGCGCCAGCAGCTTGGAAGGGGGCGCGGGTCAGCCCCAGCATTTT
TRBV12-3/TRBV12-4	NA	TRBJ1-2	TRBD1	CASSQGARGYTF	TGTGCCAGCAGCCAGGGGGCGCGAGGCTACACCTTC
TRBV27	once	TRBJ2-7	TRBD2	CASSDWRGGAYEQYF	TGTGCCAGCAGCGATTGGCGGGGGGGAGCCTACGAGCAGTACTTC
TRBV7-2	NA	TRBJ1-2	NA	CASSLRWAGSSENYGYTF	TGTGCCAGCAGCTTAAGGTGGGCAGGTAGTTCAGAAAACTATGGCTACACCTTC
TRBV5-1	once	TRBJ2-7	NA	CASSLTYEQYF	TGCGCCAGCAGCCTAACCTACGAGCAGTACTTC
TRBV4-1	NA	TRBJ2-7	NA	CASSQVLGPGLQYF	TGCGCCAGCAGCCAAGTTTTAGGGCCAGGGCTGCAGTACTTC